The TCR beta chain described here comes from a study of immune aging and cytomegalovirus after organ transplant (dated by TCRdb to about 2021). In the study overall: All transplant recipients received three-drug immunosuppression with prednisone, tacrolimus, and mycophenolate.

As encoded in the germline V gene (reference sequence), CDR1 is GTSNPN while CDR2 is SVGIG. Counting both end residues, the CDR3 totals 13 amino acids. The kept DNA is CDR3 alone, 39 bases in frame from the first base. V is cut by 2 bases and J by 8 bases, and the space between the germline ends is 13 bases. Overall study results and their limits: A larger share of large clones was made up of TEMRA cells, and in the seven largest clones (roughly 1,900 cells) aged and TEMRA cells were gained while TCM cells were lost. Because CD57 was not measured in the sequencing data, a conservative gene-based aging definition was used instead. Following viremia, cells with an aged phenotype rose post-transplant no matter the clone size, with the increase showing up earlier in large clones (days 200-264) than in small clones.

The time point label here, explained by the study, means: five sample-tagged time points from pre-transplant (day -1) to day 368 post-transplant, pooled. PBMC were thawed and then stimulated for more than 10 hours with a CMV IE-1 overlapping peptide library, with no transport inhibitors added. After thawing, cells were rested overnight and were then stimulated in R10 medium with CD28/CD49d costimulation. The IE-1 peptide library consisted of 15-amino-acid peptides overlapping by 11 amino acids. Samples from each time point were barcoded using BD Single-Cell Multiplexing Kit Sample Tags, then pooled and stained with sorting antibodies plus oligo-conjugated anti-CD45RA. A BD FACSAria III was used to sort CMV-responsive CD8+CD137+ and CD4+CD154+ T cells at 4-way purity. Blood samples were drawn into EDTA vacutainers and processed by Ficoll gradient within 1-24 hours. About this clonotype: Its specific antigen is unknown. This CDR3 fails to terminate in the conserved phenylalanine or tryptophan, so it likely reflects a read error.

Library preparation employed single-cell sequencing. Sequencing was performed on an Illumina NovaSeq 6000. The BD Rhapsody Targeted mRNA and AbSeq Reagent Kit, in a microwell format, was used for cell capture and library preparation. The libraries included TCR, sample tags, AbSeq, and targeted mRNA from the Human T-Cell Expression Panel, along with custom TOX and TOX2 primers. Libraries were sequenced on an Illumina NovaSeq. Regarding the original processing steps: The analysis covered around 10,000 cells in total, of which 6,500 to 8,000 were CD8 T cells and a few thousand were CD8 T cells with an identifiable TCR CDR3. On the Seven Bridges Genomics platform, raw data were run through the BD Rhapsody Targeted Analysis Pipeline with V(D)J processing. Quality control, Sample Tag demultiplexing with Lex-BDSMK, clone identification with VDJ Explorer, and Seurat clustering were all done in SeqGeq 1.6.0. Clones comprising <1% of CD8 T cells were considered non-expanded; clones comprising >2.5% of the sample were considered clonal expansions. TCRdb passed the public sequencing reads through fastp at Q25 and MiXCR, retaining productive beta sequences. Entries that share a CDR3 protein sequence are merged under the most common genes and DNA. TCRdb's processing, not the authors', yielded these V and J calls. The sample data list about 21,000 distinct CDR3 sequences, and approximately 34% of these were observed just once. The ten largest account for around a quarter of the sample.

The sequence joins TRBV30 to TRBJ2-1, and perhaps TRBD1 as D gene, on 7 matching bases. Sample: CMV peptide-activated CD4+ and CD8+ T cells sorted from blood, taken at five time points, pooled. Per the publication, the cell subset or site label means: sorted CD8+CD137+ and CD4+CD154+ T cells after more than 9 h CMV IE-1 peptide stimulation. The source is a female donor who had a heart transplant and CMV viremia. In nucleotide form, the sequence is TGTGCCTGGAGTCAGGGGGGCCTTCATGAGCAGTTCCTC. The resulting protein is CAWSQGGLHEQFL.